This T cell receptor beta chain was captured in a study of T cells in Graves' hyperthyroidism and ophthalmopathy. These patients, aged 18 to 65, had recently diagnosed hyperthyroidism lasting under 2 months. The source of the PBMCs was around 10 ml of fresh peripheral blood. Amplification targeted TCR beta CDR3 regions from RNA transcripts. The study used the HTBI primer set for a first-round RT-PCR of the TCR CDR3. TCRdb processed the multiplex PCR reads anew with MiXCR; each CDR3 protein has one entry. The data show around 350,000 distinct CDR3 sequences, more than 20% seen once. Germline lookup yields CDR1 SNHLY and CDR2 FYNNEI. Trimming shortened V by 9 bases and J by 1 base, and 9 bases separated the two germline ends. The CDR3 loop spans 13 amino acids. The table lists this clonotype with many counts.

The receptor was derived from a man aged 50-60 years with Graves' hyperthyroidism. The sequenced sample was blood. The V and J genes are TRBV2 and TRBJ2-2; a possible D gene is TRBD2 (5 bases). The CDR3 DNA reads TGTGCCAGTAGCGCCCAGAACACCGGGGAGCTGTTTTTT. This encodes CASSAQNTGELFF.